This T cell receptor (beta chain) was recovered during a study of memory CD4+ T cells and cytomegalovirus serostatus. Single viable CD3+CD4+CD8-CD45RO+ cells were sorted as the memory CD4+ T cells. This clone has a single count. The antigen remains undetermined. Some clones are missing from TCRdb's copy, which holds only in-frame ones; the method was immunoSEQ multiplex PCR. The sample has 55,000 to 65,000 clones, approximately 81% seen once. Germline CDR1 reads MNHNS; CDR2 reads SASEGT. The trim removed 8 bases at V and 3 bases at J, leaving 9 bases unmatched. This CDR3 region has 14 residues. Study observations and caveats: About 40% of the roughly 150 known CMV-associated TCRbeta sequences appeared in CD4+ memory.

The receptor was derived from an adult in good health and CMV-seronegative. Some clones in this sample may be carry-over from other donors' samples. Sample: memory CD4+ T cells from blood. The rearrangement joins TRBV6-1 to TRBJ1-2; 7 nucleotides line up with TRBD1. The CDR3 DNA reads as TGTGCCAGCGGCAACAGGGGAAATGACTATGGCTACACCTTC. Its translation is CASGNRGNDYGYTF.